The TCR beta chain under discussion was sequenced for a study of T cell responses to AZD1222 COVID-19 vaccine. Turning to the study itself: The study pooled second doses at about 4 or about 12 weeks.

This clone came up a few times. The antigen is unknown. Repertoires were generated with immunoSEQ multiplex PCR, while TCRdb's copy carries only in-frame clones and drops some. This sample carries around 120,000 clones, around nine tenths of them seen once, and the ten largest clones take roughly 2.4%. Study observations and caveats: Nearly half of spike-specific TCRs reportedly target unmutated variant regions. Only six people who got AZD1222 tested seropositive at baseline. Recipients of two AZD1222 doses showed rising Spike-specific TCR breadth and depth.

The sample in question was peripheral blood, obtained on day 0 of AZD1222 vaccination. The sequence came from an adult in good health.

The CDR3 is CASSVGNSDRDSPLHF. The CDR3 region has the DNA TGTGCCAGCAGCGTCGGGAACTCTGACAGGGATTCACCCCTCCACTTT. The V gene is TRBV9, the J gene TRBJ1-6, with 7 bases lining up with TRBD1. Germline V CDR1 and CDR2: SGDLS, YYNGEE. The CDR3 spans 16 residues. V lost 2 bases to trimming and J lost 8 bases; unmatched junction nucleotides: 10.